The entry that follows covers one T cell receptor (beta chain) sequence. The antigen is undetermined. Only in-frame clones appear in the TCRdb table, and some are missing; sequencing was by immunoSEQ multiplex PCR. Of tens of thousands of clones listed, about 77% are singletons. The data stem from a study of PD-1 blockade in classical Hodgkin lymphoma. Whole-study results and caveats: Nothing has yet pinned down what causes the repertoire differences, possibly disease activity or prior therapy.

Specified time point: cycle 4 day 1 (C4D1), after more than five weeks of nivolumab. Every patient had relapsed following autologous stem cell transplantation, and cohorts differed in brentuximab vedotin exposure. V was clipped by 1 base and J by 0 bases, with 15 bases between them. The CDR3 totals 18 residues. Germline loops: CDR1 SEHNR, CDR2 FQNEAQ (reference sequence). The receptor comes from a human donor with classical Hodgkin lymphoma. The rearrangement uses TRBV7-9 and TRBJ1-4; maybe TRBD1 (5 bases). This material consisted of peripheral blood mononuclear cells (PBMCs), taken before the fourth cycle of nivolumab. CDR3 sequence reads: CASSLGTTIQSTNEKLFF. The CDR3 DNA reads TGTGCCAGCAGCTTAGGGACAACAATCCAGTCAACTAATGAAAAACTGTTTTTT.